This T cell receptor (beta chain) was sequenced in a study of T cell responses to AZD1222 COVID-19 vaccine. Produced via immunoSEQ multiplex PCR; TCRdb's table is partial and in-frame only. This sample carries 93,000 or so clones, 88% of them seen once, and the ten largest clones take about 20%. General study points: Two AZD1222 administrations were followed by greater Spike-specific TCR breadth and depth.

Germline lookup yields CDR1 MNHNY and CDR2 SVGAGI (reference sequence). CDR3 length: 11 residues. Between the trimmed V and J ends, which lost 6 bases and 2 bases, there was a span of 4 bases. This clone was seen just once. Antigen: not known. Additional DNA sequences in this sample encode the identical CDR3. V and J are TRBV6-6 and TRBJ1-1; D gene unclear. This sample comprised peripheral blood, obtained on day 0 of AZD1222 vaccination. This receptor was identified in an adult in good health. The chain's CDR3 is CASSRNTEAFF. The CDR3, as DNA: TGTGCCAGCAGCCGCAACACTGAAGCTTTCTTT.